The 29 T cell receptor beta chains in this list originate from one sample, sequenced in a study of shared clonotypes between healthy human individuals. Using immunoSEQ multiplex PCR, the repertoire was profiled, and TCRdb retains in-frame clones only, with some absent. Altogether over 2 million clones are present, less than 95% being singletons, with the ten largest covering about 1.1%. The naive CD8 subset, CD45RO-negative cells positively selected for CCR7, excluded terminally differentiated effector memory CD45RA+ cells. Source material: naive CD8+ T cells sorted from blood. The receptors were gathered from a man aged 18 to 30 in good health.

This chain connects TRBV7-2 to TRBJ1-4; D remains unclear. Trimming took off 3 bases at V and 9 bases at J, with 8 bases between the two ends. CDR1 is SGHTA, CDR2 FQGNSA, per germline. The CDR3 has 12 amino acids. In nucleotides, the CDR3 is TGTGCCAGCAGCTTCCCCGGGAAAAAACTGTTTTTT. Translation gives CASSFPGKKLFF.

CDR3 residues: CASSYSYYSDTEAFF. The DNA for the CDR3 is TGTGCCAGCAGTTACTCGTACTATTCGGACACTGAAGCTTTCTTT. The gene calls are TRBV6-5 and TRBJ1-1; D is ambiguous. The CDR3 covers 15 residues. Per germline, CDR1 MNHEY and CDR2 SVGAGI. Trimming removed 0 bases from V and 3 bases from J, with 11 bases in between.

This chain joins TRBV27 and TRBJ2-1, with TRBD1 matching 7 bases. The CDR3 is made up of 15 amino acids. Germline loops: CDR1 MNHEY, CDR2 SMNVEV (reference sequence). Losses at the gene ends were 5 bases for V and 2 bases for J; bases not matched to a gene: 6. The CDR3 coding sequence is TGTGCCAGCAGTCCCCTCGACAGGGCCTACAATGAGCAGTTCTTC. Translated, it gives CASSPLDRAYNEQFF.

This clone was observed a single time. The chain couples TRBV9 to TRBJ2-5, with 11 bases fitting TRBD2. The CDR3 runs to 15 residues. With 6 bases clipped from V and 5 bases from J, the junction kept 9 bases outside the gene matches. Germline CDR1 is SGDLS and CDR2 is YYNGEE. The CDR3 DNA sequence: TGTGCCAGCACTACTAGCGGGAGCTCCTGGGAGACCCAGTACTTC. It is translated as CASTTSGSSWETQYF.

This chain uses TRBV5-1 with TRBJ2-2; 7 bases map to TRBD1. The CDR3 covers 16 residues. Germline V gene lookup returns CDR1 SGHRS and CDR2 YFSETQ. J was trimmed by 4 bases and V by 3 bases; bases with no gene match: 9. DNA for the CDR3: TGCGCCAGCAGCTCGAATATGGGACAGTTCACCGGGGAGCTGTTTTTT. Translating gives CASSSNMGQFTGELFF.

This chain links TRBV5-4 with TRBJ1-1; TRBD1 might be the D (5 bases). Germline assignment: CDR1 SGHNT and CDR2 YYREEE (reference sequence). V was clipped by 5 bases and J by 1 base, with 9 bases between them. This CDR3 region has 13 residues. For the CDR3, the DNA is TGTGCCAGCAGGGATCAGGGGAACACTGAAGCTTTCTTT. Protein product: CASRDQGNTEAFF.

The count of this clone is one. This sequence joins TRBV19 and TRBJ2-7; 7 nucleotides match TRBD2. Germline assignment: CDR1 LNHDA and CDR2 SQIVND (reference sequence). V lost 3 bases, J lost 3 bases, and 8 bases stayed unmatched. CDR3 length equals 15 residues. CDR3 DNA sequence: TGTGCCAGTAGTATGTCAATAATAGCGGGCTACGAGCAGTACTTC. Translating gives CASSMSIIAGYEQYF. Variable domain in full (rest from reference TRBV19 and TRBJ2-7): DGGITQSPKYLFRKEGQNVTLSCEQNLNHDAMYWYRQDPGQGLRLIYYSQIVNDFQKGDIAEGYSVSREKKESFPLTVTSAQKNPTAFYLCASSMSIIAGYEQYFGPGTRLTVT.

V usage is TRBV7-9 and J usage is TRBJ2-7; D might be TRBD2 (6 bases). The CDR3 totals 17 residues. The V end was cut by 1 base, the J end by 2 bases, with 18 bases between. The germline V gene encodes CDR1 SEHNR and CDR2 FQNEAQ (reference sequence). In DNA form, the CDR3 reads TGTGCCAGCAGCTTAGTAAGCGCCCCTGGGGGGACCTACGAGCAGTACTTC. This sequence encodes CASSLVSAPGGTYEQYF.

The rearrangement uses TRBV19 and TRBJ2-5; 7 nucleotides align to TRBD2. This CDR3 contains 14 residues. From germline, CDR1 is LNHDA and CDR2 SQIVND (reference sequence). V shed 5 bases, J shed 4 bases, and the junction held 7 bases outside the gene matches. CDR3 coding DNA: TGTGCCAGTAGTTCAGCGGGGTTTGGAGAGACCCAGTACTTC. This codes for CASSSAGFGETQYF.

This sequence joins TRBV29-1 and TRBJ2-7, with D unresolved. CDR3 length equals 13 residues. Trimming took 2 bases from V and 0 from J, leaving 8 bases between them. Germline V CDR1 and CDR2: SQVTM, ANQGSEA. The CDR3 DNA follows: TGCAGCGTTGAAACGGTTAGCTCCTACGAGCAGTACTTC. Amino acid sequence: CSVETVSSYEQYF.

The rearrangement uses TRBV2 and TRBJ2-1, with 10 nucleotides matching TRBD2. V lost 6 bases and J lost 5; bases outside the gene matches: 10. Germline lookup yields CDR1 SNHLY and CDR2 FYNNEI. The CDR3 extends over 16 amino acids. CDR3 protein: CASSSDTSGVHNEQFF. CDR3 sequence (DNA): TGTGCCAGCAGCTCGGACACTAGCGGGGTCCACAATGAGCAGTTCTTC.

The V and J genes are TRBV7-9 and TRBJ2-3; D unresolved. Looked up from germline, CDR1 is SEHNR and CDR2 is FQNEAQ (reference sequence). Trimming cost V 0 bases and J 0 bases, with 13 bases left between them. This CDR3 comprises 17 residues. CDR3 in amino acids: CASSLADGPRSTDTQYF. In DNA, the CDR3 is TGTGCCAGCAGCTTAGCAGACGGTCCACGCAGCACAGATACGCAGTATTTT.

The CDR3 bases are TGTGCCAGCAGTACCGGGACAGGGGGCGCAGAACAGTACTTC. Protein: CASSTGTGGAEQYF. The rearrangement uses TRBV7-2 and TRBJ2-7; 12 bases align to TRBD1. The CDR3 runs 14 residues. V lost 6 bases and J lost 10; bases outside the gene matches: 10. Germline V gene lookup returns CDR1 SGHTA and CDR2 FQGNSA.

V is TRBV30 and J is TRBJ2-3, with a weak D call TRBD2 (6 bases). The germline V gene encodes CDR1 GTSNPN and CDR2 SVGIG (reference sequence). V was pared by 0 bases and J by 0 bases, with 25 bases between. The CDR3 covers 20 residues. CDR3 sequence (DNA): TGTGCCTGGAGTGTCATTACTGGGCCCAGCCGCGGGACTAGCACAGATACGCAGTATTTT. Its protein product is CAWSVITGPSRGTSTDTQYF. The whole variable domain, remainder taken from reference TRBV30 and TRBJ2-3, is SQTIHQWPATLVQPVGSPLSLECTVEGTSNPNLYWYRQAAGRGLQLLFYSVGIGQISSEVPQNLSASRPQDRQFILSSKKLLLSDSGFYLCAWSVITGPSRGTSTDTQYFGPGTRLTVL.

This chain uses TRBV6-6 with TRBJ2-7; tentative D call: TRBD2 (5 bases). V gave up 0 bases and J gave up 3 bases, with 6 bases separating them. Germline loops: CDR1 MNHNY, CDR2 SVGAGI (reference sequence). This CDR3 has 13 amino acids. Here the CDR3 DNA reads TGTGCCAGCAGTTACTCCGGGGACTACGAGCAGTACTTC. It yields the protein CASSYSGDYEQYF.

Points on this clone: At the DNA level, this CDR3 is encoded by other sequences in the same sample as well. The rearrangement links TRBV10-1 to TRBJ2-7; D uncertain. The CDR3 consists of 13 residues. The V end lost 4 bases, the J end lost 4 bases, and 11 bases lay between the germline ends. Germline CDR1 reads WNHNN; CDR2 reads SYGVQD (reference sequence). As DNA, the CDR3 is TGCGCCAGCAGTGCGGGCGCTTCGTACGAGCAGTACTTC. Its translation: CASSAGASYEQYF.

This rearrangement joins TRBV30 to TRBJ2-1, with 7 bases lining up with TRBD2. This CDR3 region has 12 residues. Germline CDR1 is GTSNPN and CDR2 is SVGIG (reference sequence). V shed 4 bases, J shed 4 bases, and the junction held 1 base outside the gene matches. CDR3 protein: CAWMRGYNEQFF. The CDR3 DNA sequence: TGTGCCTGGATGCGGGGGTACAATGAGCAGTTCTTC.

The chain carries TRBV11-3 and TRBJ2-7; no reliable D call. The V and J ends lost 5 bases and 3 bases respectively, with 14 bases between them. Germline CDR1 SGHNT, CDR2 YENEEA. The CDR3 consists of 14 residues. In nucleotides, the CDR3 is TGTGCCAGCAGCCCTTTCGGCGGCAGCTACGAGCAGTACTTC. Protein sequence: CASSPFGGSYEQYF.

The chain has TRBV2 and TRBJ2-5, with a possible D match to TRBD2 (6 bases). The germline V and J ends were trimmed by 1 base and 11 bases, with 20 bases remaining between them. The CDR3 consists of 15 residues. The germline gives CDR1 SNHLY, CDR2 FYNNEI. The CDR3: CASSEGKGAIREQYF. The DNA for the CDR3 is TGTGCCAGCAGTGAAGGTAAAGGGGCTATACGGGAGCAGTACTTC.

The CDR3 DNA reads as TGTGCCAGCAGTGGACAGGTCCAGAACACTGAAGCTTTCTTT. Its translation is CASSGQVQNTEAFF. V usage is TRBV2 and J usage is TRBJ1-1; tentatively, D is TRBD1 (6 bases). Trimming removed 4 bases from V and 1 base from J, with 10 bases in between. This CDR3 contains 14 residues. Germline values: CDR1 SNHLY, CDR2 FYNNEI. Full variable domain (remainder filled in from reference TRBV2 and TRBJ1-1): EPEVTQTPSHQVTQMGQEVILRCVPISNHLYFYWYRQILGQKVEFLVSFYNNEISEKSEIFDDQFSVERPDGSNFTLKIRSTKLEDSAMYFCASSGQVQNTEAFFGQGTRLTVV.

The chain uses TRBV4-1 and TRBJ2-1, with a possible D match to TRBD1 (6 bases). Trimming removed 5 bases at V and 7 bases at J, with 15 bases between. Germline CDR1 MGHRA, CDR2 YSYEKL. The CDR3 loop spans 14 amino acids. CDR3: CASSSKGVGNEQFF. In DNA, the CDR3 is TGCGCCAGCAGCTCCAAGGGGGTCGGAAATGAGCAGTTCTTC.

V and J are TRBV30 and TRBJ2-1, with D possibly being TRBD2 (7 bases). The CDR3 runs 11 residues. The V end lost 8 bases, the J end lost 9 bases, and 14 bases lay between the germline ends. The germline V gene has CDR1 GTSNPN and CDR2 SVGIG (reference sequence). The CDR3 loop is CALKGGGEQFF. Written as DNA, the CDR3 is TGTGCCCTAAAAGGGGGGGGTGAGCAGTTCTTC.

This clone was detected once. The chain uses TRBV14 and TRBJ1-4, with TRBD1 matching over 8 bases. J gave up 8 bases and V 5 bases, and 7 bases lay outside the gene matches. From germline, CDR1 is SGHDN and CDR2 FVKESK. The CDR3 is 14 amino acids. CDR3 DNA: TGTGCCAGCAGCTTGACAGGGGAATTCGAAAAACTGTTTTTT. Encoded protein: CASSLTGEFEKLFF. The entire variable domain, with the rest obtained from reference TRBV14 and TRBJ1-4, is as follows: EAGVTQFPSHSVIEKGQTVTLRCDPISGHDNLYWYRRVMGKEIKFLLHFVKESKQDESGMPNNRFLAERTGGTYSTLKVQPAELEDSGVYFCASSLTGEFEKLFFGSGTQLSVL.

V usage is TRBV5-4 and J usage is TRBJ1-1; a possible D gene is TRBD1 (6 bases). The V gene's germline CDR1 is SGHNT and CDR2 YYREEE (reference sequence). The CDR3 is 18 amino acids. Trimming pared 4 bases from V and 2 bases from J, leaving 24 bases between. The CDR3 bases are TGTGCCAGCAGCCGGATGGGGGCGCAGCTATCTGTTAACACTGAAGCTTTCTTT. Its translation: CASSRMGAQLSVNTEAFF.

Regarding this clone: Other nucleotide sequences from this sample produce the same CDR3. The CDR3 is CSVESGGTYEQYF. CDR3 DNA: TGCAGCGTTGAAAGTGGGGGGACCTACGAGCAGTACTTC. This chain joins TRBV29-1 and TRBJ2-7; D possibly corresponds to TRBD2 (6 bases). The CDR3 covers 13 residues. The germline V gene has CDR1 SQVTM and CDR2 ANQGSEA. V shed 2 bases and J shed 2 bases, with 10 bases lying between them.

The chain couples TRBV6-6 to TRBJ1-2, with 7 bases that match TRBD1. The CDR3 extends over 14 amino acids. Trimming at V came to 2 bases and at J to 7 bases, leaving 7 bases not matched to a gene. Germline lookup yields CDR1 MNHNY and CDR2 SVGAGI (reference sequence). The CDR3 here is CASSYDGQASGYTF. CDR3 DNA sequence: TGTGCCAGCAGTTACGACGGACAGGCAAGTGGCTACACCTTC.

J is TRBJ2-7 and V is TRBV7-9; D is perhaps TRBD2 (6 bases). CDR1 and CDR2 from the germline V gene are SEHNR and FQNEAQ (reference sequence). V was clipped by 5 bases and J by 2 bases, with 22 bases between them. The CDR3 has 17 residues. The CDR3 loop reads CASSPPAWGDLTYEQYF. The DNA for the CDR3 is TGTGCCAGCAGCCCCCCCGCTTGGGGGGACCTTACCTACGAGCAGTACTTC.

V usage is TRBV10-2 and J usage is TRBJ2-3; TRBD2 aligns across 9 bases. From germline, CDR1 is WSHSY and CDR2 SAAADI. V lost 6 bases, J lost 0 bases, and 10 bases stayed unmatched. CDR3 length: 17 amino acids. The CDR3 region is CASRTLTSGESTDTQYF. CDR3 nucleotide sequence: TGCGCCAGCAGGACATTGACTAGCGGAGAGAGCACAGATACGCAGTATTTT.

The chain is built from TRBV2 and TRBJ1-1; D is undetermined. Germline values: CDR1 SNHLY, CDR2 FYNNEI. V was shortened by 2 bases and J by 1 base, with 8 bases between the two germline ends. The CDR3 is made up of 14 amino acids. The CDR3 spells CASSESEGNTEAFF. For the CDR3, the DNA is TGTGCCAGCAGTGAATCGGAGGGGAACACTGAAGCTTTCTTT.